This T cell receptor (beta chain) was captured by sequencing in a study of OX40 agonist ivuxolimab in advanced cancers. The study's findings and limits: The study found among the lowest clonal expansion in partial responders at 0.1-3.0 mg/kg.

Germline values: CDR1 SGDLS, CDR2 YYNGEE. V shed 0 bases and J shed 0 bases, with 6 bases lying between them. This CDR3 has 14 residues. Data came from immunoSEQ multiplex PCR; TCRdb stores just in-frame clones and leaves some out. The sample contains over 15,000 clones, approximately 78% of which appear only once. As regards this clone: Its antigen is unidentified.

The chain combines TRBV9 with TRBJ2-5; the D is unclear. The clonotype was recovered from an adult with an advanced solid tumor such as melanoma, head and neck, liver or kidney cancer. Material: CD4+ or CD8+ T cells sorted from blood, obtained in a trial of the OX40 agonist ivuxolimab. CDR3 in amino acids: CASSVAGYQETQYF. CDR3 nucleotide sequence: TGTGCCAGCAGCGTAGCTGGGTACCAAGAGACCCAGTACTTC.